The TCR beta chain described here comes from a study of spatial heterogeneity in lung cancer. The wider study: Each time, sequencing found more beta-chain sequences than alpha-chain sequences. Across the raw uncorrected reads, a unique TCR and UMI combination was observed, on average, more than ten times.

Germline loops: CDR1 KGHSH, CDR2 LQKENI. V trimming: 3 bases; J trimming: 7 bases; junction bases outside the gene matches: 6. The CDR3 is 15 residues long. Stated time point: sample taken at primary tumor resection. Unsorted whole RNA from tumor, nontumor lung or frozen PBMC underwent sequencing. In its sample, this clonotype was seen a few times. Every cDNA TCR molecule received its own unique molecular identifier. TCRdb itself ran the 5' RACE reads through MiXCR, one entry per CDR3 protein. This table holds more than 65,000 distinct CDR3 sequences, under 8.5% found once. This sequence joins TRBV18 and TRBJ2-1, with 10 bases aligning to TRBD1. The specimen was PBMCs, collected at surgery. The origin of this receptor is a male donor with early-stage non-small cell lung cancer. The CDR3 DNA sequence: TGTGCCAGCTCACCGGGGACAGGGGTGCCGAATGAGCAGTTCTTC. Translation gives CASSPGTGVPNEQFF.